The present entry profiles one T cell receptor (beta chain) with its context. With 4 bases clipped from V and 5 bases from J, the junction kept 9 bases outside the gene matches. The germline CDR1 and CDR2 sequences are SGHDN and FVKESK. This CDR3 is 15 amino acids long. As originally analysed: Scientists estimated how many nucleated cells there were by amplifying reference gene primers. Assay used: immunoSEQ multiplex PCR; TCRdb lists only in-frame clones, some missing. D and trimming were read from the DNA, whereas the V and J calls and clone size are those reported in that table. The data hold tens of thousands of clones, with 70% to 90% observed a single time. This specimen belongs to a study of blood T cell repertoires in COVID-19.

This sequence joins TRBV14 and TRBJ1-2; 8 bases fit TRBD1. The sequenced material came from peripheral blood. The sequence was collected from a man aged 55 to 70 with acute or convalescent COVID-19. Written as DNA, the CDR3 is TGTGCCAGCAGCCCTAGGGACAGGTCGGGGTATGGCTACACCTTC. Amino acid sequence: CASSPRDRSGYGYTF.